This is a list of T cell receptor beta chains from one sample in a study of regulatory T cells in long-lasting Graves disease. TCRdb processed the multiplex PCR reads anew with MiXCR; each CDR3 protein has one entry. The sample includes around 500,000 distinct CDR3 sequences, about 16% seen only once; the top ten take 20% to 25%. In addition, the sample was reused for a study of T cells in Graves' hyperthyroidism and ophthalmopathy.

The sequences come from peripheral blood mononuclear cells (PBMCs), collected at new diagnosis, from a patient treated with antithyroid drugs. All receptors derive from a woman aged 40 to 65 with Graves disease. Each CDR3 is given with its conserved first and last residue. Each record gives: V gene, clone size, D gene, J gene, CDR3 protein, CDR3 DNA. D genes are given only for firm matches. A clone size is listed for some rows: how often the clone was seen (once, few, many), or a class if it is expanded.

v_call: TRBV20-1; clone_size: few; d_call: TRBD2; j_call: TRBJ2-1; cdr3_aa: CSASGLAGGINEQFF; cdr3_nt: TGCAGTGCTAGTGGACTAGCGGGGGGGATCAATGAGCAGTTCTTC
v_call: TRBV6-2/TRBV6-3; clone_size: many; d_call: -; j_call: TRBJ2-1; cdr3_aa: CASSYSWGRRNEQFF; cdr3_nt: TGTGCCAGCAGTTACTCTTGGGGGAGACGCAATGAGCAGTTCTTC
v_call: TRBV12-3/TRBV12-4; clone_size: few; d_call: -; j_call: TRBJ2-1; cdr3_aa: CASSLKSASSYNEQFF; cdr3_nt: TGTGCCAGCAGTTTGAAGTCTGCGAGCTCCTACAATGAGCAGTTCTTC
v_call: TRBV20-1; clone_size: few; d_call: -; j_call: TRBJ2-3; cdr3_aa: CSARDPGETDTQYF; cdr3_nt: TGCAGTGCTAGAGACCCAGGGGAGACAGATACGCAGTATTTT
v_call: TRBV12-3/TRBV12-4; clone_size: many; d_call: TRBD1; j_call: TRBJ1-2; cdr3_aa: CASSSKTGSFGYGYTF; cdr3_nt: TGTGCCAGCAGCAGCAAGACAGGGTCCTTCGGCTATGGCTACACCTTC
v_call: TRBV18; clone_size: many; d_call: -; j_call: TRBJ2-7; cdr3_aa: CASSPNRVVLYEQYF; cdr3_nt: TGTGCCAGCTCACCAAACAGGGTTGTCCTCTACGAGCAGTACTTC
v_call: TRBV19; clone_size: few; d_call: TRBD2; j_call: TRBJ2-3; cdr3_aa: CASARLGGGEDTQYF; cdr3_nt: TGTGCCAGTGCACGACTTGGCGGGGGGGAAGATACGCAGTATTTT
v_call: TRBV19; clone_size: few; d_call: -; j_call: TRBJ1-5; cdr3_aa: CASSRDRLGNQPQHF; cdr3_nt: TGTGCCAGTAGTAGGGATAGACTCGGGAATCAGCCCCAGCATTTT
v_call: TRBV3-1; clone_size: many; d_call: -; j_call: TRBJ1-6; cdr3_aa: CASSGRAYNSPLHF; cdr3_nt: TGTGCCAGCAGTGGAAGGGCCTATAATTCACCCCTCCACTTT
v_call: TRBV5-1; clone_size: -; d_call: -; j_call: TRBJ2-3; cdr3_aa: CASSADFSLGTDTQYF; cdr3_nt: TGCGCCAGCAGCGCGGACTTTTCCCTGGGCACAGATACGCAGTATTTT
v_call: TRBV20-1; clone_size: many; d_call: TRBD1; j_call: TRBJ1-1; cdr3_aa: CSAKGTGPTEAFF; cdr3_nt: TGCAGTGCCAAGGGGACAGGGCCCACTGAAGCTTTCTTT
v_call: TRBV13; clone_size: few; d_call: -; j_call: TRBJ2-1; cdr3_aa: CASSLIVYNEQFF; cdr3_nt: TGTGCCAGCAGCTTAATAGTTTACAATGAGCAGTTCTTC
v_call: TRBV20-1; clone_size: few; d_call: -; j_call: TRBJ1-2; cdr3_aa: CSARGQIDGYTF; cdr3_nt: TGCAGTGCTAGGGGGCAGATCGATGGCTACACCTTC
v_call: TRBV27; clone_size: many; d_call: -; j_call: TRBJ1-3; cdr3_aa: CASSLGASGNTIYF; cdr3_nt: TGTGCCAGCAGCTTAGGGGCCTCTGGAAACACCATATATTTT
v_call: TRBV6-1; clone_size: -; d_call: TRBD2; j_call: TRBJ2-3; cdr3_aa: CASLGLAEADTQYF; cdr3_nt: TGTGCCAGTTTGGGACTAGCGGAGGCGGATACGCAGTATTTT
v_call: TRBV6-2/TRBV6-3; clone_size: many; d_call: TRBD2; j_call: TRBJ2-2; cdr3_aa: CASSSGGSVHTGELFF; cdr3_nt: TGTGCCAGCAGTTCCGGGGGGTCTGTGCACACCGGGGAGCTGTTTTTT
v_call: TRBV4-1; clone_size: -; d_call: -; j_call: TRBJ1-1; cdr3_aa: CASSRYPIRLMNTEAFF; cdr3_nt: TGCGCCAGCAGCCGGTATCCGATCAGGCTCATGAACACTGAAGCTTTCTTT
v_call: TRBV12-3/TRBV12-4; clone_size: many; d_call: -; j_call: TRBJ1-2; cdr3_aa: CASSLGYREPYGYTF; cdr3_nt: TGTGCCAGCAGTTTAGGCTACAGGGAACCCTATGGCTACACCTTC
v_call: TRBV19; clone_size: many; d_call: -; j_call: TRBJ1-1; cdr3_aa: CASSVKIGPMNTEAFF; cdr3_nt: TGTGCCAGTAGTGTCAAAATCGGGCCGATGAACACTGAAGCTTTCTTT
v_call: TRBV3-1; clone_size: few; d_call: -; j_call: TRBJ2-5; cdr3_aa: CASSQAGDQETQYF; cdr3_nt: TGTGCCAGCAGCCAAGCCGGGGACCAAGAGACCCAGTACTTC
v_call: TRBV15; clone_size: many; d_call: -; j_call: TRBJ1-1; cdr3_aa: CATSREITSDTEAFF; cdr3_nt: TGTGCCACCAGCAGAGAGATCACCTCGGACACTGAAGCTTTCTTT
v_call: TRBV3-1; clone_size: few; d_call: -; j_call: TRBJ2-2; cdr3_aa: CASSYFGELFF; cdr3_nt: TGTGCCAGCAGCTATTTCGGGGAGCTGTTTTTT
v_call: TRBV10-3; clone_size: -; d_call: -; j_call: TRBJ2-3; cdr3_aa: CAISEPGLTQYF; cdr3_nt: TGTGCCATCAGTGAACCCGGGCTCACGCAGTATTTT
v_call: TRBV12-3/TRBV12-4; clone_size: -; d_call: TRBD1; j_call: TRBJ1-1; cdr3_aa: CASRHRGPAEAFF; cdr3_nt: TGTGCCAGCAGGCACAGGGGGCCTGCTGAAGCTTTCTTT
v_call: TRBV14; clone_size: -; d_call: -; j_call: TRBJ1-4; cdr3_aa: CASSQPGAIEKLFF; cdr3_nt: TGTGCCAGCAGCCAACCAGGGGCGATTGAAAAACTGTTTTTT